Listed here are 26 T cell receptor beta chains from one sample, sequenced in a study of blood T cell repertoires in COVID-19. Measured with immunoSEQ multiplex PCR; TCRdb has only the in-frame clones, and not every one. The sample has fewer than 500,000 clones, 85% to 90% seen once. Sequencing was carried out using PBMCs or T cells enriched from blood (not recorded which). Receptors originate from a man aged 25-45 years who had recovered from COVID-19.

In this sample, this clone turned up once. This chain uses TRBV19 with TRBJ1-5, with TRBD1 matching over 9 bases. There are 15 residues in the CDR3. The germline V gene encodes CDR1 LNHDA and CDR2 SQIVND (reference sequence). Trimming removed 1 base from V and 9 bases from J; junction bases left unmatched: 7. CDR3 sequence reads: CASSIGGQGVRPQHF. In DNA, the CDR3 is TGTGCCAGTAGTATAGGGGGACAGGGCGTAAGGCCCCAGCATTTT.

The chain combines TRBV30 with TRBJ2-7; D is perhaps TRBD1 (5 bases). The CDR3 runs to 13 residues. The V and J ends lost 2 bases and 2 bases respectively, with 10 bases between them. CDR1 and CDR2 (germline): GTSNPN, SVGIG (reference sequence). The CDR3 reads CAWSRGQTYEQYF. The CDR3 DNA reads as TGTGCCTGGAGTAGAGGACAAACCTACGAGCAGTACTTC. Looking up the rest from reference TRBV30 and TRBJ2-7 gives the full variable domain: SQTIHQWPATLVQPVGSPLSLECTVEGTSNPNLYWYRQAAGRGLQLLFYSVGIGQISSEVPQNLSASRPQDRQFILSSKKLLLSDSGFYLCAWSRGQTYEQYFGPGTRLTVT.

J is TRBJ1-1 and V is TRBV5-8, with D maybe TRBD1 (6 bases). CDR1 is SGHTS, CDR2 YDEGEE, per germline. With 2 bases removed from V and 2 bases from J, the gap between germline ends came to 19 bases. The CDR3 totals 17 residues. The CDR3 loop is CASSFLGEPRGNTEAFF. In nucleotides, the CDR3 is TGTGCCAGCAGCTTTTTAGGGGAACCCAGGGGAAACACTGAAGCTTTCTTT. Using reference TRBV5-8 and TRBJ1-1 for the parts outside the CDR3, the full variable domain is EAGVTQSPTHLIKTRGQQATLRCSPISGHTSVYWYQQALGLGLQFLLWYDEGEERNRGNFPPRFSGRQFPNYSSELNVNALELEDSALYLCASSFLGEPRGNTEAFFGQGTRLTVV.

V gene TRBV20-1 combines with J gene TRBJ2-1; D perhaps matches TRBD1 (6 bases). With 5 bases removed from V and 6 bases from J, the gap between germline ends came to 8 bases. Germline assignment: CDR1 DFQATT and CDR2 SNEGSKA (reference sequence). The CDR3 extends over 11 amino acids. The DNA for the CDR3 is TGCAGTGCTTACAGGGCCAATGAGCAGTTCTTC. Translation gives CSAYRANEQFF.

The chain uses TRBV10-3 and TRBJ2-7, with 9 bases fitting TRBD1. The junction had 9 bases not matched to a gene; V was cut back by 3 bases and J by 6 bases. Germline CDR1 and CDR2: ENHRY and SYGVKD. This CDR3 contains 15 residues. DNA for the CDR3: TGTGCCATCAGTGAAATACAGGGGGCAGGAGCCGAGCAGTACTTC. It is translated as CAISEIQGAGAEQYF.

The V call is TRBV2, the J call TRBJ2-7; TRBD2 matches at 8 bases. Germline V gene data show CDR1 as SNHLY and CDR2 as FYNNEI. CDR3 length: 15 residues. J was trimmed by 0 bases and V by 3 bases; bases with no gene match: 4. DNA of the CDR3: TGTGCCAGCAGTGAGTTCACTAGCGGCTCCTACGAGCAGTACTTC. It specifies CASSEFTSGSYEQYF. Full variable domain (rest looked up from reference TRBV2 and TRBJ2-7): EPEVTQTPSHQVTQMGQEVILRCVPISNHLYFYWYRQILGQKVEFLVSFYNNEISEKSEIFDDQFSVERPDGSNFTLKIRSTKLEDSAMYFCASSEFTSGSYEQYFGPGTRLTVT.

The chain carries TRBV2 and TRBJ1-1, with 8 bases lining up with TRBD1. This CDR3 region has 14 residues. V shed 6 bases, J shed 2 bases, and the junction held 5 bases outside the gene matches. Germline CDR1 reads SNHLY; CDR2 reads FYNNEI. CDR3: CASRATGANTEAFF. The CDR3 region has the DNA TGTGCCAGCAGAGCGACAGGGGCTAACACTGAAGCTTTCTTT.

This clone was found once. The sample carries other DNA sequences with the same CDR3. The V gene is TRBV12-3 or TRBV12-4, the J gene TRBJ1-4; D might be TRBD1 (5 bases). V was trimmed by 1 base and J by 8 bases, leaving 5 bases between them. The CDR3 is 12 amino acids. CDR3 bases: TGTGCCAGCAGTTTAGGGGGCGAAAAACTGTTTTTT. Translating it yields CASSLGGEKLFF.

The rearrangement joins TRBV3-1 (or the pseudogene TRBV3-2) to TRBJ2-3; the match to TRBD1 covers 10 bases. CDR1 and CDR2 from the germline V gene are LGHDT and YNNKEL (reference sequence). The CDR3 covers 18 residues. The V segment lost 4 bases and the J segment 1 base; nucleotides outside the gene matches: 11. The CDR3 nucleotides are TGTGCCAGCAGCCGAATCAAGACAGGGGGCTTGGGCACAGATACGCAGTATTTT. Its protein is CASSRIKTGGLGTDTQYF.

V and J are TRBV5-1 and TRBJ2-7; 12 bases align to TRBD2. Trimming at V came to 3 bases and at J to 6 bases, leaving 10 bases not matched to a gene. From germline, CDR1 is SGHRS and CDR2 YFSETQ. The CDR3 extends over 16 amino acids. CDR3 amino acids: CASSSTSGSGVSEQYF. In nucleotides, the CDR3 is TGCGCCAGCAGCTCGACTAGCGGGAGTGGGGTAAGCGAGCAGTACTTC.

This sequence joins TRBV6-5 and TRBJ2-7; TRBD2 matches at 8 bases. The CDR3 length is 15 residues. V lost 2 bases to trimming and J lost 4 bases; unmatched junction nucleotides: 7. CDR1 and CDR2 (germline): MNHEY, SVGAGI. DNA of the CDR3: TGTGCCAGCAGTTACGATCGGGAGGGGGGGTACGAGCAGTACTTC. Its protein is CASSYDREGGYEQYF.

Only one count was recorded for this clone. Other nucleotide sequences in the sample specify the same CDR3. The genes are TRBV15 and TRBJ2-7, with 8 nucleotides matching TRBD1. The germline gives CDR1 LNHNV, CDR2 YYDKDF (reference sequence). The ends lost 0 bases at V and 3 bases at J; junction bases unmatched: 1. The CDR3 sequence is 14 residues long. In DNA form, the CDR3 reads TGTGCCACCAGCAGAGAAGGACAGGGCTACGAGCAGTACTTC. This translates into CATSREGQGYEQYF.

This sequence joins TRBV7-3 and TRBJ2-1; D uncertain. Germline assignment: CDR1 SGHTA and CDR2 FQGTGA. Trimming shortened V by 5 bases and J by 6 bases, and 17 bases separated the two germline ends. The CDR3 runs 15 residues. CDR3: CASSPNGRSSNEQFF. CDR3 bases: TGTGCCAGCAGCCCTAATGGCCGTAGCTCCAATGAGCAGTTCTTC.

The gene calls are TRBV27 and TRBJ2-3; 9 bases are shared with TRBD1. Germline assignment: CDR1 MNHEY and CDR2 SMNVEV (reference sequence). This CDR3 is built from 18 residues. V shed 2 bases and J 0 bases; nucleotides not matched to a gene: 9. CDR3 coding DNA: TGTGCCAGCAGTTTAATCAGGGGGACAGGGCCGAGCACAGATACGCAGTATTTT. This gives the protein CASSLIRGTGPSTDTQYF.

The chain combines TRBV6-5 with TRBJ2-3, with TRBD1 matching 9 bases. This CDR3 region has 15 residues. The J segment lost 6 bases and the V segment lost 0 bases, leaving 4 bases of the junction unmatched. Germline CDR1 MNHEY, CDR2 SVGAGI. CDR3 amino acids: CASSYSRDRADTQYF. CDR3 sequence (DNA): TGTGCCAGCAGTTACTCACGGGACAGGGCCGATACGCAGTATTTT.

The chain joins TRBV18 to TRBJ2-1; 7 nucleotides line up with TRBD2. Germline values: CDR1 KGHSH, CDR2 LQKENI. The length of the CDR3 is 15 residues. Trimming cost V 4 bases and J 7 bases; bases outside gene matches: 10. CDR3 coding DNA: TGTGCCAGCTCACTGGAAGCGGGGAGCCCTAATGAGCAGTTCTTC. Translation gives CASSLEAGSPNEQFF.

The chain carries TRBV6-6 and TRBJ1-4, with 8 bases identical to TRBD1. This CDR3 is 17 amino acids long. Germline CDR1 and CDR2: MNHNY and SVGAGI (reference sequence). V was pared by 5 bases and J by 8 bases, with 16 bases of the junction left unmatched. CDR3 loop: CASSPYDDRGSREKLFF. The CDR3 DNA reads as TGTGCCAGCAGTCCCTACGACGACAGGGGCAGTCGGGAAAAACTGTTTTTT.

This clone was picked up a small number of times. The chain uses TRBV7-9 and TRBJ1-5; no clear D. The CDR3 is 14 residues long. Trimming took 1 base from V and 3 from J, leaving 7 bases between them. Germline values: CDR1 SEHNR, CDR2 FQNEAQ (reference sequence). CDR3 DNA: TGTGCCAGCAGCTTAGACGGGAACAATCAGCCCCAGCATTTT. Its translation: CASSLDGNNQPQHF.

This chain joins TRBV28 and TRBJ1-6; the D is unclear. This CDR3 is built from 14 residues. The germline V and J ends were trimmed by 3 bases and 8 bases, with 11 bases remaining between them. In germline, CDR1 is MDHEN, CDR2 SYDVKM. The CDR3 region has the DNA TGTGCCAGCAGTTTCCAACAGATAGATTCACCCCTCCACTTT. It codes for CASSFQQIDSPLHF.

The rearrangement uses TRBV6-5 and TRBJ1-2; TRBD1 might be the D (5 bases). The germline gives CDR1 MNHEY, CDR2 SVGAGI. The CDR3 covers 12 residues. The V and J ends lost 3 bases and 5 bases respectively, with 7 bases between them. CDR3 in amino acids: CASSYDSYGYTF. The CDR3 DNA is TGTGCCAGCAGTTATGACAGTTATGGCTACACCTTC.

The chain combines TRBV2 with TRBJ2-7, with D perhaps matching TRBD2 (6 bases). V lost 8 bases, J lost 2 bases, and 13 bases lay in between. The germline V gene has CDR1 SNHLY and CDR2 FYNNEI. There are 13 residues in the CDR3. The CDR3: CASAGTSPYEQYF. The CDR3 nucleotides read TGTGCCAGCGCCGGGACTTCCCCCTACGAGCAGTACTTC.

In DNA form, the CDR3 reads TGTGCCATCAGTGAGAAGGGGGTAAACACAGATACGCAGTATTTT. As protein: CAISEKGVNTDTQYF. This chain uses TRBV10-3 with TRBJ2-3; D may be TRBD1 (6 bases). Germline CDR1 reads ENHRY; CDR2 reads SYGVKD. V lost 2 bases, J lost 2 bases, and 11 bases lay in between. This CDR3 is 15 amino acids long.

The chain is built from TRBV4-1 and TRBJ2-7; 11 bases are a match to TRBD2. Germline CDR1 reads MGHRA; CDR2 reads YSYEKL. The CDR3 spans 15 residues. Trimming took 1 base from V and 3 from J; bases not matched to a gene: 2. CDR3 coding DNA: TGCGCCAGCAGCCAAGCAGGACTAGCGGGCTACGAGCAGTACTTC. Encoded protein: CASSQAGLAGYEQYF.

V usage is TRBV27 and J usage is TRBJ1-2, with D perhaps TRBD1 (5 bases). This CDR3 is built from 12 residues. CDR1 is MNHEY and CDR2 is SMNVEV in the germline V gene (reference sequence). Trimming pared 8 bases from V and 4 bases from J, leaving 11 bases between. The chain's CDR3 is CASSRDSYGYTF. Here the CDR3 DNA reads TGTGCCAGCTCCAGGGATTCCTATGGCTACACCTTC.

V usage is TRBV11-2 and J usage is TRBJ2-1, with 9 positions matching TRBD2. V shed 5 bases and J 10 bases; nucleotides not matched to a gene: 18. The germline gives CDR1 SGHAT, CDR2 FQNNGV. CDR3 length: 17 amino acids. The CDR3 bases are TGTGCCAGCAGCCCCCCTATCCAGACTAGCGGAGTAAGGGAGCAGTTCTTC. It is translated as CASSPPIQTSGVREQFF.

The V gene is TRBV5-1, the J gene TRBJ2-1; 8 bases map to TRBD1. Germline CDR1 is SGHRS and CDR2 is YFSETQ. The length of the CDR3 is 14 residues. V shed 5 bases and J 6 bases; nucleotides not matched to a gene: 7. The CDR3 DNA follows: TGCGCCAGCAGTCCGGGACAGGAGTTCAATGAGCAGTTCTTC. This sequence encodes CASSPGQEFNEQFF.